This T cell receptor beta chain was identified in a study of OX40 agonist ivuxolimab in advanced cancers. About the research overall: Cohort: approximately 79% men, mean age 60, aged roughly 23 to 90.

Using immunoSEQ multiplex PCR, the repertoire was profiled, and TCRdb retains in-frame clones only, with some absent. In the table there are roughly 67,000 clones, 70% to 85% of which are singletons. Germline CDR1 reads GTSNPN; CDR2 reads SVGIG (reference sequence). The germline V and J ends were trimmed by 2 bases and 5 bases, with 6 bases remaining between them. This CDR3 spans 11 amino acids. In the case of this clone: Its matching antigen is unknown.

Enrollment shut out patients with autoimmune disease history or systemic immunosuppression. The study's findings and limits: CD4+ and CD8+ blood T cells expanded clonally by week 6 at 0.1 to 3.0 mg/kg. Also showing low normalized T-cell clonal expansion were some of the nonresponders.

The genes are TRBV30 and TRBJ1-2; no definite D call. This clonotype originated in an adult with an advanced solid tumor such as melanoma, head and neck, liver or kidney cancer. This sample comprised CD4+ or CD8+ T cells sorted from blood, obtained in a trial of the OX40 agonist ivuxolimab. CDR3 DNA sequence: TGTGCCTGGAGTATAGGGTATGGCTACACCTTC. Its translation is CAWSIGYGYTF.